This TCR beta chain was retrieved from a study of blood T cell repertoires in COVID-19. Overall study context: The United States, Italy and Spain were the sources of the acute and convalescent COVID-19 samples. Sources were T cells, B-cell-depleted T cells, or PBMCs; the material itself was cDNA or gDNA.

CDR1 and CDR2 (germline): SGHTA, FQGNSA. The CDR3 is 15 residues long. J lost 7 bases, V lost 5 bases, and 9 bases had no gene match. TCRdb's table, derived via immunoSEQ multiplex PCR, lists solely in-frame clones and lacks some. This table holds about 190,000 clones, less than 85% found once. The J gene is TRBJ1-3, the V gene TRBV7-2; TRBD1 matches 9 bases. The sequencing sample was made of PBMCs or T cells enriched from blood (not recorded which). This TCR was sampled from a woman under 40 who had recovered from COVID-19. CDR3 protein: CASSPRQGVWNTIYF. Here the CDR3 DNA reads TGTGCCAGCAGCCCCAGACAGGGGGTATGGAACACCATATATTTT.